These 25 T cell receptor beta chains were all obtained from the same sample, sequenced in a study of T cells in tuberculosis. Repertoires were generated with immunoSEQ multiplex PCR, while TCRdb's copy carries only in-frame clones and drops some. Here the sample spans fewer than 35,000 clones, just under 97% being singletons. Sequenced sample: PBMCs. The receptors here all came from a donor aged 10 to 29 with latent tuberculosis or without tuberculosis infection.

The V gene is TRBV15, the J gene TRBJ1-5; 9 bases are shared with TRBD1. Germline CDR1 LNHNV, CDR2 YYDKDF (reference sequence). The V segment lost 2 bases and the J segment 5 bases; nucleotides outside the gene matches: 4. This CDR3 is 15 amino acids long. The CDR3 nucleotides are TGTGCCACCAGCAGAACGGGACAGGGAGATCAGCCCCAGCATTTT. This codes for CATSRTGQGDQPQHF.

This clone was detected once. The rearrangement links TRBV7-8 to TRBJ2-7; D is unclear. Germline lookup yields CDR1 SGHVS and CDR2 FQNEAQ. The CDR3 has 16 amino acids. The V and J ends lost 0 bases and 0 bases respectively, with 12 bases between them. CDR3 region: CASSLAHGSLSYEQYF. The CDR3 coding sequence is TGTGCCAGCAGCTTAGCGCACGGTAGCCTCTCCTACGAGCAGTACTTC.

The V call is TRBV2, the J call TRBJ2-5, with unresolved D. The CDR3 covers 13 residues. V dropped 7 bases and J dropped 4 bases, with 13 bases sitting between them. Germline assignment: CDR1 SNHLY and CDR2 FYNNEI. CDR3 residues: CASMRQTRETQYF. The CDR3 bases are TGTGCCAGCATGAGACAAACTCGAGAGACCCAGTACTTC. Full variable domain (remainder filled in from reference TRBV2 and TRBJ2-5): EPEVTQTPSHQVTQMGQEVILRCVPISNHLYFYWYRQILGQKVEFLVSFYNNEISEKSEIFDDQFSVERPDGSNFTLKIRSTKLEDSAMYFCASMRQTRETQYFGPGTRLLVL.

The chain combines TRBV5-6 with TRBJ1-2; D ambiguous. The length of the CDR3 is 13 residues. CDR1 SGHDT and CDR2 YYEEEE come from the germline V gene. The V gene lost 0 bases and the J gene lost 1 base, with 4 bases spanning the gap. CDR3 in amino acids: CASSLESNYGYTF. The CDR3 nucleotides read TGTGCCAGCAGCTTGGAGAGTAACTATGGCTACACCTTC.

This chain links TRBV27 with TRBJ1-2, with a weak D call TRBD1 (6 bases). The CDR3 is 14 amino acids. Looked up from germline, CDR1 is MNHEY and CDR2 is SMNVEV (reference sequence). V shed 6 bases and J shed 8 bases, with 19 bases lying between them. The CDR3 nucleotides read TGTGCCAGCAGCCTGGCGGGGGCGAGCTTCGGCTACACCTTC. Translated: CASSLAGASFGYTF.

V is TRBV6-1 and J is TRBJ1-1, with 8 nucleotides matching TRBD1. The CDR3 is 11 amino acids. Germline trimming cut 8 bases from V and 8 bases from J; bases unmatched to any gene: 4. Germline assignment: CDR1 MNHNS and CDR2 SASEGT. In nucleotides, the CDR3 is TGTGCCAGCTTTGGGACAGGCGAAGCTTTCTTT. Amino acid sequence: CASFGTGEAFF.

This clone turned up a few times. The gene calls are TRBV2 and TRBJ1-1, with D unclear. Trimming took 10 bases from V and 0 from J, leaving 9 bases between them. There are 12 residues in the CDR3. Per the germline V gene, CDR1 is SNHLY and CDR2 is FYNNEI. The CDR3 sequence: CANGELNTEAFF. CDR3 DNA sequence: TGTGCCAACGGAGAATTGAACACTGAAGCTTTCTTT.

The chain joins TRBV7-7 to TRBJ2-5, with D possibly TRBD2 on 5 matching bases. V lost 5 bases and J lost 5, with 15 bases in between. This CDR3 is 14 amino acids long. From germline, CDR1 is SSHAT and CDR2 FNYEAQ (reference sequence). The CDR3, as DNA: TGTGCCAGCAGCCCCCTAGGCCGAGGGGAGACCCAGTACTTC. This encodes CASSPLGRGETQYF.

This clone was detected a few times. The chain couples TRBV6-1 to TRBJ2-2, with 8 bases aligning to TRBD2. Trimming removed 8 bases from V and 3 bases from J; junction bases left unmatched: 5. Per germline, CDR1 MNHNS and CDR2 SASEGT. The CDR3 loop spans 14 amino acids. The CDR3 region is CASPGGGDTGELFF. The DNA of the CDR3 is TGTGCCAGCCCGGGGGGGGGCGACACCGGGGAGCTGTTTTTT.

This clone was seen only once. The J gene is TRBJ2-3, the V gene TRBV19; 8 bases map to TRBD2. CDR1 and CDR2 (germline): LNHDA, SQIVND (reference sequence). V trimming: 3 bases; J trimming: 4 bases; junction bases outside the gene matches: 3. This CDR3 is 14 amino acids long. Here the CDR3 reads CASSISGSADTQYF. The CDR3 nucleotides read TGTGCCAGTAGTATCAGCGGGAGTGCAGATACGCAGTATTTT.

The chain links TRBV4-1 to TRBJ2-7; possible D gene TRBD1, 5 bases. The V end lost 1 base, the J end lost 3 bases, and 10 bases lay between the germline ends. CDR1 and CDR2 from the germline V gene are MGHRA and YSYEKL. The CDR3 is 14 residues long. CDR3 amino acids: CASSQVARDYEQYF. As DNA, the CDR3 is TGCGCCAGCAGCCAAGTGGCCAGGGACTACGAGCAGTACTTC.

The chain combines TRBV7-2 with TRBJ2-1; D is possibly TRBD2 (6 bases). The germline gives CDR1 SGHTA, CDR2 FQGNSA. Trimming removed 3 bases at V and 8 bases at J, with 8 bases between. The CDR3 runs to 12 residues. The CDR3 loop is CASSFAGHEQFF. The DNA for the CDR3 is TGTGCCAGCAGCTTCGCGGGACATGAGCAGTTCTTC. The whole variable domain, filled in from reference TRBV7-2 and TRBJ2-1, reads GAGVSQSPSNKVTEKGKDVELRCDPISGHTALYWYRQSLGQGLEFLIYFQGNSAPDKSGLPSDRFSAERTGGSVSTLTIQRTQQEDSAVYLCASSFAGHEQFFGPGTRLTVL.

The CDR3 DNA follows: TGTGCCAGCAGCCAAGATCTCCTAGCGGGGGGGGTGCTGTATTTT. It yields the protein CASSQDLLAGGVLYF. The rearrangement uses TRBV4-2 and TRBJ2-3; 12 bases agree with TRBD2. The CDR3 sequence is 15 residues long. The ends lost 0 bases at V and 14 bases at J; junction bases unmatched: 9. Germline V gene lookup returns CDR1 LGHNA and CDR2 YNFKEQ.

V usage is TRBV5-4 and J usage is TRBJ2-3; the D gene is possibly TRBD2 (6 bases). Germline CDR1 is SGHNT and CDR2 is YYREEE (reference sequence). CDR3 size: 14 residues. Trimming pared 4 bases from V and 4 bases from J, leaving 13 bases between. DNA for the CDR3: TGTGCCAGCAGCAAGGCGGAGGGTCCAGATACGCAGTATTTT. Translation gives CASSKAEGPDTQYF.

J is TRBJ1-2 and V is TRBV10-1; D remains unclear. V was pared by 3 bases and J by 2 bases, with 4 bases between. Germline V gives CDR1 WNHNN, CDR2 SYGVQD (reference sequence). The CDR3 totals 12 residues. The CDR3 region has the DNA TGCGCCAGCAGTGATCGGAACTATGGCTACACCTTC. It is translated as CASSDRNYGYTF.

The chain couples TRBV7-2 to TRBJ1-2, with 9 nucleotides matching TRBD1. CDR3 size: 14 residues. The V segment lost 1 base and the J segment 7 bases; nucleotides outside the gene matches: 4. CDR1 is SGHTA and CDR2 is FQGNSA in the germline V gene. CDR3 DNA: TGTGCCAGCAGCTTAGACAGGGGGCCCAGTGGCTACACCTTC. The encoded protein is CASSLDRGPSGYTF.

The chain uses TRBV11-2 and TRBJ2-1; the D gene is possibly TRBD2 (6 bases). Per the germline V gene, CDR1 is SGHAT and CDR2 is FQNNGV. V was clipped by 5 bases and J by 15 bases, with 17 bases between them. This CDR3 has 12 amino acids. Here the CDR3 reads CASSQGSGAGFF. In DNA, the CDR3 is TGTGCCAGCAGCCAAGGGTCCGGAGCGGGGTTCTTC. Full variable domain (missing parts from reference TRBV11-2 and TRBJ2-1): EAGVAQSPRYKIIEKRQSVAFWCNPISGHATLYWYQQILGQGPKLLIQFQNNGVVDDSQLPKDRFSAERLKGVDSTLKIQPAKLEDSAVYLCASSQGSGAGFFGPGTRLTVL.

This chain uses TRBV5-5 with TRBJ2-3; 11 bases align to TRBD2. The junction had 1 base not matched to a gene; V was cut back by 0 bases and J by 4 bases. CDR3 length: 15 residues. Germline CDR1 and CDR2: SGHKS and YYEKEE (reference sequence). The CDR3 coding sequence is TGTGCCAGCAGCTTGGGGACTAGCGGGCCAGATACGCAGTATTTT. It codes for CASSLGTSGPDTQYF. Full variable domain (remainder filled in from reference TRBV5-5 and TRBJ2-3): DAGVTQSPTHLIKTRGQQVTLRCSPISGHKSVSWYQQVLGQGPQFIFQYYEKEERGRGNFPDRFSARQFPNYSSELNVNALLLGDSALYLCASSLGTSGPDTQYFGPGTRLTVL.

The chain couples TRBV4-2 to TRBJ2-3; D is unresolved. Germline loops: CDR1 LGHNA, CDR2 YNFKEQ. The CDR3 length is 14 residues. V was shortened by 0 bases and J by 5 bases, with 9 bases between the two germline ends. The chain's CDR3 is CASSQDWSGDTQYF. In DNA, the CDR3 is TGTGCCAGCAGCCAAGATTGGAGTGGAGATACGCAGTATTTT.

This chain uses TRBV29-1 with TRBJ2-1, with 7 bases matching TRBD2. The V segment lost 4 bases and the J segment 9 bases; nucleotides outside the gene matches: 6. Germline CDR1 and CDR2: SQVTM and ANQGSEA. The CDR3 has 12 residues. CDR3 bases: TGCAGCGTTGTTGGGCTAGCGGTTGAGCAGTTCTTC. This encodes CSVVGLAVEQFF.

This chain links TRBV2 with TRBJ2-7; D gene ambiguous. CDR3 size: 13 residues. Between the trimmed V and J ends, which lost 2 bases and 7 bases, there was a span of 12 bases. CDR1 SNHLY and CDR2 FYNNEI come from the germline V gene. The CDR3: CASSELSPREQYF. The DNA for the CDR3 is TGTGCCAGCAGTGAACTGAGTCCGAGAGAGCAGTACTTC.

V is TRBV7-2 and J is TRBJ2-1; D gene ambiguous. V lost 1 base and J lost 9, with 16 bases in between. Germline V lookup: CDR1 SGHTA, CDR2 FQGNSA. The CDR3 runs to 15 residues. The CDR3 DNA sequence: TGTGCCAGCAGCTTAGAGGTGGCCAGGAATGGTGAGCAGTTCTTC. This sequence encodes CASSLEVARNGEQFF.

V usage is TRBV5-1 and J usage is TRBJ1-6, with 7 bases identical to TRBD1. V trimming: 7 bases; J trimming: 8 bases; junction bases outside the gene matches: 9. The germline V gene encodes CDR1 SGHRS and CDR2 YFSETQ. This CDR3 contains 14 residues. This CDR3 is CASSRQGIDSPLHF. The CDR3 DNA sequence: TGCGCCAGCTCCCGACAGGGAATAGATTCACCCCTCCACTTT.

The V call is TRBV7-2, the J call TRBJ1-2, with a possible D match to TRBD1 (6 bases). V was clipped by 5 bases and J by 3 bases, with 22 bases between them. The CDR3 is 17 amino acids. Per the germline V gene, CDR1 is SGHTA and CDR2 is FQGNSA. This CDR3 reads CASSPHPETGHHYGYTF. CDR3 nucleotides: TGTGCCAGCAGCCCCCACCCCGAGACAGGACACCACTATGGCTACACCTTC.

The V and J genes are TRBV25-1 and TRBJ2-5; 12 nucleotides agree with TRBD2. In germline, CDR1 is MGHDK, CDR2 SYGVNS. This CDR3 is built from 17 residues. J was trimmed by 2 bases and V by 6 bases; bases with no gene match: 10. This CDR3 reads CASRASGGAAWQETQYF. CDR3 coding DNA: TGTGCCAGCAGGGCTAGCGGGGGGGCCGCGTGGCAAGAGACCCAGTACTTC.